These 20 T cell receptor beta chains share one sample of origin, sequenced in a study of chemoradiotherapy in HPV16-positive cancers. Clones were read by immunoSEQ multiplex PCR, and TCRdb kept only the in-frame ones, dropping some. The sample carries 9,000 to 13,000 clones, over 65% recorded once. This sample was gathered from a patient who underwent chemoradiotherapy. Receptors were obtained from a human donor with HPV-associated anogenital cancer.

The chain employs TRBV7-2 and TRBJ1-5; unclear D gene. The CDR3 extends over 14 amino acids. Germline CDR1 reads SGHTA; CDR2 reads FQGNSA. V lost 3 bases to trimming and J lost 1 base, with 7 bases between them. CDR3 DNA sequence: TGTGCCAGCAGCTTGCAGAGAAGCAATCAGCCCCAGCATTTT. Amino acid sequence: CASSLQRSNQPQHF.

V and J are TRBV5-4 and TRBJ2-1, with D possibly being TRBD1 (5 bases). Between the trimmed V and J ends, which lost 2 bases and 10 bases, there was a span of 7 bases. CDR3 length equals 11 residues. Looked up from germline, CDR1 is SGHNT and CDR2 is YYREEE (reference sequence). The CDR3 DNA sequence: TGTGCCAGCAGCTTTAAGGGGGAGCAGTTCTTC. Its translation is CASSFKGEQFF.

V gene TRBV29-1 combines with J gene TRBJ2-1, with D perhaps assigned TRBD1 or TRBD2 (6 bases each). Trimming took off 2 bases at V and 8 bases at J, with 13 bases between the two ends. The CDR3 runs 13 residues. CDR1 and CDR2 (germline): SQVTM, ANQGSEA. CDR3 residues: CSVEPKGGDEQFF. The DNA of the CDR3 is TGCAGCGTTGAACCTAAGGGGGGCGATGAGCAGTTCTTC.

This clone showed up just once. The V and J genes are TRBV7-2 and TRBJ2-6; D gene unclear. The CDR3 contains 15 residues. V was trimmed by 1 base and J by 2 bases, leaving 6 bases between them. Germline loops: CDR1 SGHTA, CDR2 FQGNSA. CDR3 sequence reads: CASSLGPPGANVLTF. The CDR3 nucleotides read TGTGCCAGCAGCTTAGGTCCGCCTGGGGCCAACGTCCTGACTTTC.

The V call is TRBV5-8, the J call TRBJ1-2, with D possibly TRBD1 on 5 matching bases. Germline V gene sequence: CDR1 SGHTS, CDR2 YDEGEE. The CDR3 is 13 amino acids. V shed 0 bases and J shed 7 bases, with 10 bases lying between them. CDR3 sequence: CASSLDTRAGYTF. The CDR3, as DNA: TGTGCCAGCAGCTTGGATACCAGGGCTGGCTACACCTTC.

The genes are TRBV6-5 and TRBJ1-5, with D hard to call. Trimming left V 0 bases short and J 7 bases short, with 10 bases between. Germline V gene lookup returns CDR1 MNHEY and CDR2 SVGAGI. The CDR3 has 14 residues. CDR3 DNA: TGTGCCAGCAGTTACTCGAATGTAGGGCAGCCCCAGCATTTT. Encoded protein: CASSYSNVGQPQHF.

DNA for the CDR3: TGTGCCAGCTCAATGACAGTTCTGAACACTGAAGCTTTCTTT. Translated, it gives CASSMTVLNTEAFF. The chain uses TRBV18 and TRBJ1-1; the D gene is possibly TRBD1 (5 bases). The CDR3 is 14 amino acids. V was trimmed by 5 bases and J by 0 bases, leaving 10 bases between them. Germline V gene sequence: CDR1 KGHSH, CDR2 LQKENI.

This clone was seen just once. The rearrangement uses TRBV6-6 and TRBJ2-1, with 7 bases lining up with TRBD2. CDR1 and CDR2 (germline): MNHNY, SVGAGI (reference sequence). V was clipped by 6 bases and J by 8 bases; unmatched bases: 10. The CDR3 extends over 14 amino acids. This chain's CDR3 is CASRDAGERDEQFF. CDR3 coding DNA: TGTGCCAGCAGAGACGCGGGGGAAAGGGATGAGCAGTTCTTC.

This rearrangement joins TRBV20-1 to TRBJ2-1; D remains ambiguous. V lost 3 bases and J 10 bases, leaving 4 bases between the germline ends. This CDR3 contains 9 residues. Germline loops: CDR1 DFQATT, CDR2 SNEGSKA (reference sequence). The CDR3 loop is CSASREQFF. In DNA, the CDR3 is TGCAGTGCTAGCCGAGAGCAGTTCTTC.

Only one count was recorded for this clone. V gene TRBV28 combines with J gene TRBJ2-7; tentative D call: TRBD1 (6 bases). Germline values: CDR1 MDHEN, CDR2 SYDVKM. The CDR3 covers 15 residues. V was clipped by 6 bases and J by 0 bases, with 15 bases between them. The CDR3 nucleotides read TGTGCCAGCAGGAAACAGGGCGTAAGCTCCTACGAGCAGTACGTC. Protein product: CASRKQGVSSYEQYV.

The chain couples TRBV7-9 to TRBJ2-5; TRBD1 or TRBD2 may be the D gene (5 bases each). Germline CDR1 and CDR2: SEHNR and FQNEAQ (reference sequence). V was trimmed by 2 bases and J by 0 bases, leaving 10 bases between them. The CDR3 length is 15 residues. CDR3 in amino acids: CASSLLGVNQETQYF. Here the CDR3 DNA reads TGTGCCAGCAGCTTATTGGGGGTAAACCAAGAGACCCAGTACTTC.

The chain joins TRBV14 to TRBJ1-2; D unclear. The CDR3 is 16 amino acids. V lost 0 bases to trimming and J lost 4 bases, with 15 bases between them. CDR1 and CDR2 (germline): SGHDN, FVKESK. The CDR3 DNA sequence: TGTGCCAGCAGCCAAGATGAGGCAGGTTTTATCTATGGCTACACCTTC. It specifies CASSQDEAGFIYGYTF.

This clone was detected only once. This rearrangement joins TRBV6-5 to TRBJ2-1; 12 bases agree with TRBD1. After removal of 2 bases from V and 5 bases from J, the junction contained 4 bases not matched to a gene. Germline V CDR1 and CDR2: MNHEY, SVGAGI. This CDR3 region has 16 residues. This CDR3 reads CASSYPGQGANNEQFF. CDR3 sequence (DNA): TGTGCCAGCAGTTACCCGGGACAGGGGGCTAACAATGAGCAGTTCTTC.

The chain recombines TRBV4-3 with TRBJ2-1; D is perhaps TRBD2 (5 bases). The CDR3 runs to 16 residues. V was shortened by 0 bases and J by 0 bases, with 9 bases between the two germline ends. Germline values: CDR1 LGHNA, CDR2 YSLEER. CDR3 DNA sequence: TGCGCCAGCAGCCAAGACCCGGGAATCTCCTACAATGAGCAGTTCTTC. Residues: CASSQDPGISYNEQFF.

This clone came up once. The CDR3 DNA reads as TGTGCCACCAGCAGAGCTCAGCCGAGGGAGACCCAGTACTTC. It yields the protein CATSRAQPRETQYF. This rearrangement joins TRBV15 to TRBJ2-5; no reliable D call. This CDR3 is built from 14 residues. Between the trimmed V and J ends, which lost 1 base and 5 bases, there was a span of 11 bases. Germline CDR1 LNHNV, CDR2 YYDKDF (reference sequence).

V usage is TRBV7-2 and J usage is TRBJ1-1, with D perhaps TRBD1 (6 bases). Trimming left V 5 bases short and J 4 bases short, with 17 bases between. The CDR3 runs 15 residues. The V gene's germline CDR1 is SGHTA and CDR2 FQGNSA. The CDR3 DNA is TGTGCCAGCAGCGCCATACAGGGAGGTGGCACTGAAGCTTTCTTT. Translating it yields CASSAIQGGGTEAFF.

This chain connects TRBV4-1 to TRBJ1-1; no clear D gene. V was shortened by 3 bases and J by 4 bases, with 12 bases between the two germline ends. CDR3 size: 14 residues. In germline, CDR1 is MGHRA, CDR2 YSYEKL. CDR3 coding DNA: TGCGCCAGCAGCCACCCCGTTGCGAGCACTGAAGCTTTCTTT. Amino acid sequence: CASSHPVASTEAFF.

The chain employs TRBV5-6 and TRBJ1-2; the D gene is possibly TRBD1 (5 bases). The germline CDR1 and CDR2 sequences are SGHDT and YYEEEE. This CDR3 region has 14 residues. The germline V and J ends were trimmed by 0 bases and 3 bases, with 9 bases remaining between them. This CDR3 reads CASSLAGPYYGYTF. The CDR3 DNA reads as TGTGCCAGCAGCTTGGCGGGACCCTACTATGGCTACACCTTC.

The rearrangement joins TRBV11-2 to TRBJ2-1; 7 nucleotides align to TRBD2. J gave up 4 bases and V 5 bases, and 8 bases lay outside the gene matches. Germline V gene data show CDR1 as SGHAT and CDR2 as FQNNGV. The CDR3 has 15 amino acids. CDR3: CASSPSSGGYNEQFF. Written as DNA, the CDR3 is TGTGCCAGCAGCCCCTCTAGCGGAGGTTACAATGAGCAGTTCTTC.

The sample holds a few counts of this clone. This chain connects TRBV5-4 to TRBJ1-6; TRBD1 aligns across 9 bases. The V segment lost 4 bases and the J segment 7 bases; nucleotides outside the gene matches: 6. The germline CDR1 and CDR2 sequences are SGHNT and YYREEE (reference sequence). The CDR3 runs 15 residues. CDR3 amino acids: CASSPRTGENSPLHF. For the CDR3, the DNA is TGTGCCAGCAGCCCCCGGACAGGGGAGAATTCACCCCTCCACTTT.